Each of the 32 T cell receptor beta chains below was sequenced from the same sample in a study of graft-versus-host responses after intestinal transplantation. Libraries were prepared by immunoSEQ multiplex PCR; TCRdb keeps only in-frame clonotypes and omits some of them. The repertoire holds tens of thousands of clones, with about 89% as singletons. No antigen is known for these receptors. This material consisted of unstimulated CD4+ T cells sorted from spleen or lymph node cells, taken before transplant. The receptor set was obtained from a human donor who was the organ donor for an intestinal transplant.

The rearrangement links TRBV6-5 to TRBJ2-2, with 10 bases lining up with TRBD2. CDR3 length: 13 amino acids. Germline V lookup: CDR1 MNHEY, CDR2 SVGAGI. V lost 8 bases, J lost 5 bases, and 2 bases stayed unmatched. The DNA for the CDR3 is TGTGCCAGCCGACTAGCGGGTACCGGGGAGCTGTTTTTT. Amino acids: CASRLAGTGELFF.

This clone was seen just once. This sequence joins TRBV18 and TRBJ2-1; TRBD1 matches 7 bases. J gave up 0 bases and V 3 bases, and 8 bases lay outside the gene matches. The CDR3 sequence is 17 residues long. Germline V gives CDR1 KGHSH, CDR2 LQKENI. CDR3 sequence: CASSPGTAKNSYNEQFF. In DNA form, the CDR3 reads TGTGCCAGCTCACCGGGGACAGCAAAAAACTCCTACAATGAGCAGTTCTTC.

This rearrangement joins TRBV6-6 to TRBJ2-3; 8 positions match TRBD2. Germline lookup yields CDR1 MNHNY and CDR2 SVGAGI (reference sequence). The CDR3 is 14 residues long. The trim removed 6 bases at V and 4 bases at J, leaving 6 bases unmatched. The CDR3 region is CASRGSGAPDTQYF. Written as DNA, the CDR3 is TGTGCCAGCAGGGGTAGCGGGGCCCCAGATACGCAGTATTTT.

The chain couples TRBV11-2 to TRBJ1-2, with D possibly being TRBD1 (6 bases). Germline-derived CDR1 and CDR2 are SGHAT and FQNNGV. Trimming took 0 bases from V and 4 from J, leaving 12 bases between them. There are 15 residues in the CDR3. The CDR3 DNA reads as TGTGCCAGCAGCTTAGAACAGGGACCGTTCTATGGCTACACCTTC. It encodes CASSLEQGPFYGYTF.

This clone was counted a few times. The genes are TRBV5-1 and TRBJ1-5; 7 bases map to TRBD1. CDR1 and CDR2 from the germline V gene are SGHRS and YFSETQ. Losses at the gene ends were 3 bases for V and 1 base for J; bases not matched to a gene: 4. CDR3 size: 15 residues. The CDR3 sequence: CASSYGTESNQPQHF. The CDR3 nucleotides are TGCGCCAGCAGCTATGGGACAGAGAGCAATCAGCCCCAGCATTTT.

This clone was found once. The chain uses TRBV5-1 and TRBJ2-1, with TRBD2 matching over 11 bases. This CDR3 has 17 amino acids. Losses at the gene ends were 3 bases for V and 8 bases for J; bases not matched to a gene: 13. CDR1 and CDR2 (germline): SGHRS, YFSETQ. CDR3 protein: CASSWAPLAGAGDEQFF. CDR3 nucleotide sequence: TGCGCCAGCAGCTGGGCCCCACTAGCGGGAGCCGGGGATGAGCAGTTCTTC.

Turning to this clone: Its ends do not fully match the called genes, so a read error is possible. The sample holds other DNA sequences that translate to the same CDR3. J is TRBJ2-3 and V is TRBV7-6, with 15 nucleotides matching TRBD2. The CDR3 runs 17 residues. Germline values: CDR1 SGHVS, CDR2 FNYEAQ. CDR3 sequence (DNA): TGTGCCACCGGACTAGCGGGAGGGTCATTTAGCACAGATACGCAGTATTTC. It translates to CATGLAGGSFSTDTQYF.

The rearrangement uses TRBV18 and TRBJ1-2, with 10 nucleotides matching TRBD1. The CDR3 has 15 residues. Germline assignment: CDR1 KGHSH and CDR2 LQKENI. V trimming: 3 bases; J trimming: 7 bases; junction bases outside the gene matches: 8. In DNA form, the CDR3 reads TGTGCCAGCTCACCGGACAGGGGGACCTTTGGTGGCTACACCTTC. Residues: CASSPDRGTFGGYTF.

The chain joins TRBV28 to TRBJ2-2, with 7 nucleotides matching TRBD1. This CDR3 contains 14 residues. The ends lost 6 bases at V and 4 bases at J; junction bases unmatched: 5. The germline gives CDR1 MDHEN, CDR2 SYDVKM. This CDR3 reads CASSPDRVTGELFF. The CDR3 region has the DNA TGTGCCAGCAGCCCTGACAGGGTCACCGGGGAGCTGTTTTTT.

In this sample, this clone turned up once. The CDR3 sequence: CAIRPGTALDSTQYF. CDR3 DNA sequence: TGTGCCATCAGACCCGGGACTGCTCTCGATTCAACCCAGTACTTC. The rearrangement uses TRBV10-3 and TRBJ2-5, with D perhaps TRBD2 (6 bases). The CDR3 loop spans 15 amino acids. Trimming removed 6 bases at V and 8 bases at J, with 22 bases between. Germline values: CDR1 ENHRY, CDR2 SYGVKD.

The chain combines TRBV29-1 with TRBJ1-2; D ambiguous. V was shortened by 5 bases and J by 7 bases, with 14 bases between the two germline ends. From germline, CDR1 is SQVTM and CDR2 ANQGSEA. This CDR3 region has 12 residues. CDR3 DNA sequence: TGCAGCGTTCATCACCGAGGAAGTGGCTACACCTTC. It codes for CSVHHRGSGYTF. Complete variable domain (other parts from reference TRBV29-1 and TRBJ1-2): SAVISQKPSRDICQRGTSLTIQCQVDSQVTMMFWYRQQPGQSLTLIATANQGSEATYESGFVIDKFPISRPNLTFSTLTVSNMSPEDSSIYLCSVHHRGSGYTFGSGTRLTVV.

Written as DNA, the CDR3 is TGTGCCAGCAGTGCCCTAGCGGATCACTACGAGCAGTACTTC. It is translated as CASSALADHYEQYF. The genes are TRBV25-1 and TRBJ2-7; 7 bases map to TRBD2. CDR1 and CDR2 from the germline V gene are MGHDK and SYGVNS. This CDR3 region has 14 residues. V dropped 4 bases and J dropped 3; count of bases not matched to a gene: 6.

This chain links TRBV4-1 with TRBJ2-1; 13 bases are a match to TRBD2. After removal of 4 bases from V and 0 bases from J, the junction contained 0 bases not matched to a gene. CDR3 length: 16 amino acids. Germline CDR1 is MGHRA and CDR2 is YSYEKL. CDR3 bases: TGCGCCAGCAGCCGGACTAGCGGGAGCTCCTACAATGAGCAGTTCTTC. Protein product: CASSRTSGSSYNEQFF.

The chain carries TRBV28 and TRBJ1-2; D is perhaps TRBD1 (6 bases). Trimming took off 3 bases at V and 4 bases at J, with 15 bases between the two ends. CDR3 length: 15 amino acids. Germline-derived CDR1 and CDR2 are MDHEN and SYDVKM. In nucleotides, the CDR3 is TGTGCCAGCAGTTTGACAGGCCTTGGGATCTATGGCTACACCTTC. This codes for CASSLTGLGIYGYTF.

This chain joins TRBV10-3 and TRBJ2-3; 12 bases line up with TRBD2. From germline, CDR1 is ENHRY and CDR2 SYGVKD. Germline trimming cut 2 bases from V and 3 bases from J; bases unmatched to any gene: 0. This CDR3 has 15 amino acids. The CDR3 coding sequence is TGTGCCATCAGTGAGGGACTAGCGGGGACAGATACGCAGTATTTT. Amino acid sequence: CAISEGLAGTDTQYF.

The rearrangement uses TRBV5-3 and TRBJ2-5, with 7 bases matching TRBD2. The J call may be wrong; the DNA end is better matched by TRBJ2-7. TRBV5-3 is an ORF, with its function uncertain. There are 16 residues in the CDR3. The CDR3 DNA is TGTGCCAGAAGCTTGGCCGGACTAGGTGGAAACTACGAGCAGTACTTC. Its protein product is CARSLAGLGGNYEQYF.

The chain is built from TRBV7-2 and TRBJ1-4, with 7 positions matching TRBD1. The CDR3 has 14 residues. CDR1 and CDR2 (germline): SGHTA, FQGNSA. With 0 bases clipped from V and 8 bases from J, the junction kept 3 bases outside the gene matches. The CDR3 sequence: CASSLAGRGEKLFF. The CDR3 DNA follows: TGTGCCAGCAGCTTAGCAGGCAGGGGGGAAAAACTGTTTTTT.

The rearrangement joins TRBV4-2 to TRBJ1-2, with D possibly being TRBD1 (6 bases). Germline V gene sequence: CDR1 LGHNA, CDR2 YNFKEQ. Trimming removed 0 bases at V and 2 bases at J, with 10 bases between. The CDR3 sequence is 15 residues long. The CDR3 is CASSQDNRANYGYTF. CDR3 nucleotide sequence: TGTGCCAGCAGCCAAGATAACAGGGCGAACTATGGCTACACCTTC.

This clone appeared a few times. The CDR3 sequence is CASSRLSGRAGGEQYF. DNA of the CDR3: TGTGCCAGCAGTCGCCTTAGCGGGAGGGCAGGCGGCGAGCAGTACTTC. The chain has TRBV28 and TRBJ2-7, with 11 bases that match TRBD2. Germline lookup yields CDR1 MDHEN and CDR2 SYDVKM. CDR3 length: 16 residues. V lost 5 bases to trimming and J lost 6 bases; unmatched junction nucleotides: 12.

The CDR3 nucleotides are TGTGCCAGCAGCGCTGGGACAGGGACCTCCTACGAGCAGTACTTC. Its translation: CASSAGTGTSYEQYF. The chain uses TRBV9 and TRBJ2-7; TRBD1 matches 9 bases. The CDR3 spans 15 residues. The V gene's germline CDR1 is SGDLS and CDR2 YYNGEE. Trimming took 3 bases from V and 0 from J; bases not matched to a gene: 4.

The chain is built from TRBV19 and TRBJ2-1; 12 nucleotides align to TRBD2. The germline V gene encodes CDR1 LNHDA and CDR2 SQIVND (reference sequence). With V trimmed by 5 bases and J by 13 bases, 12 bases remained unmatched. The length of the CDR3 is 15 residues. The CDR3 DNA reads TGTGCCAGTAGTCCCGGGGGACTAGCGGGTGAGAACCAGTTCTTC. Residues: CASSPGGLAGENQFF.

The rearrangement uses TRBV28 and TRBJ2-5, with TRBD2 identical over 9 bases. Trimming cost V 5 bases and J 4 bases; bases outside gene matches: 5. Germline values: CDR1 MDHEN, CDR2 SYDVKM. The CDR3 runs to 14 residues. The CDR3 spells CASSDSGRRETQYF. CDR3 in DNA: TGTGCCAGCAGTGATAGCGGGAGACGAGAGACCCAGTACTTC.

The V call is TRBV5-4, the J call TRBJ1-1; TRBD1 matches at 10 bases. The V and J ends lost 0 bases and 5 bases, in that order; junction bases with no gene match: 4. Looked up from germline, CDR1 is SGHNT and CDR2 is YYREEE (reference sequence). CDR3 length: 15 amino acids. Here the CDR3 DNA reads TGTGCCAGCAGCTTGGGGGACAGGGGTGGAACTGAAGCTTTCTTT. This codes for CASSLGDRGGTEAFF.

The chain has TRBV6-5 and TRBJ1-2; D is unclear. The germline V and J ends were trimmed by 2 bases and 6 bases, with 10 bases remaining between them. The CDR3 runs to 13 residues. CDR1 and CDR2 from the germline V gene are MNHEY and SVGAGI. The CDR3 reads CASSYGGRNGYTF. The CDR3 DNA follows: TGTGCCAGCAGTTACGGCGGTCGAAATGGCTACACCTTC.

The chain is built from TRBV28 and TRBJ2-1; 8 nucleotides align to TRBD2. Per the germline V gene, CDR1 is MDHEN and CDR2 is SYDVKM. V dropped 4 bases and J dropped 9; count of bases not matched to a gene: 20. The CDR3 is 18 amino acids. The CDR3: CASSSISGTSQTYAEQFF. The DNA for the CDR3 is TGTGCCAGCAGTTCCATCTCCGGGACTAGTCAAACCTACGCTGAGCAGTTCTTC.

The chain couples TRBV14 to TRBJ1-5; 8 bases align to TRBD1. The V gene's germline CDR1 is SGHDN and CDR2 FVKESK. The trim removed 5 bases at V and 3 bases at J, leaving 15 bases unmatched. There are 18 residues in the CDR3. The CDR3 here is CASSVPRGPMTINQPQHF. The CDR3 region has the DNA TGTGCCAGCAGCGTACCCAGGGGGCCGATGACGATCAATCAGCCCCAGCATTTT.

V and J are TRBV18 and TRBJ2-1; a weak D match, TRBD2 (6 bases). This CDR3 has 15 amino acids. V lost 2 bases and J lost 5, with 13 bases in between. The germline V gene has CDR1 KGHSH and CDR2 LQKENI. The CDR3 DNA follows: TGTGCCAGCTCACCAGAGGCTAGCGCGGACAATGAGCAGTTCTTC. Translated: CASSPEASADNEQFF.

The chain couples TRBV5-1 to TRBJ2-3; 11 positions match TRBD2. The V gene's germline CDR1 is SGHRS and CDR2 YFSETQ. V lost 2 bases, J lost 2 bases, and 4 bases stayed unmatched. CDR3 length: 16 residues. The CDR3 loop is CASSLLAGANTDTQYF. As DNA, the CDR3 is TGCGCCAGCAGCTTACTAGCGGGAGCTAACACAGATACGCAGTATTTT.

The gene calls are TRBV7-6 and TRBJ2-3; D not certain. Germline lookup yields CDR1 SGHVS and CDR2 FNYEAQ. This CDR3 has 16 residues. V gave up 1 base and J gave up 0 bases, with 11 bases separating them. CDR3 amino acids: CASSLGIAPSTDTQYF. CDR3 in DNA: TGTGCCAGCAGCTTAGGCATAGCCCCAAGCACAGATACGCAGTATTTT.

Written as DNA, the CDR3 is TGTGCCAGCAAAACTAATTACATAGGCGGGGAGCTGTTTTTT. Translated, it gives CASKTNYIGGELFF. V is TRBV28 and J is TRBJ2-2, with D uncertain. The CDR3 has 14 amino acids. V was pared by 7 bases and J by 7 bases, with 16 bases between. CDR1 and CDR2 (germline): MDHEN, SYDVKM. The full variable domain, completed using reference TRBV28 and TRBJ2-2, is DVKVTQSSRYLVKRTGEKVFLECVQDMDHENMFWYRQDPGLGLRLIYFSYDVKMKEKGDIPEGYSVSREKKERFSLILESASTNQTSMYLCASKTNYIGGELFFGEGSRLTVL.

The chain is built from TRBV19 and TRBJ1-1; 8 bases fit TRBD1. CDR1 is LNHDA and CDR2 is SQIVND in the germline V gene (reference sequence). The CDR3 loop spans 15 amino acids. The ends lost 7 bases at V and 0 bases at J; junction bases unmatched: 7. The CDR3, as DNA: TGTGCCAGTACCACGGGACAGGAATTGAACACTGAAGCTTTCTTT. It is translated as CASTTGQELNTEAFF.

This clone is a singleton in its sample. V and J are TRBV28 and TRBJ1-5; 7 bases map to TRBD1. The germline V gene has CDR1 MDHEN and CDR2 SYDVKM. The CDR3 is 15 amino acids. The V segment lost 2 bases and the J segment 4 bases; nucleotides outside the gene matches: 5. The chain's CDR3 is CASSLLGTVNQPQHF. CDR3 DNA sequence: TGTGCCAGCAGTTTACTCGGGACAGTTAATCAGCCCCAGCATTTT.